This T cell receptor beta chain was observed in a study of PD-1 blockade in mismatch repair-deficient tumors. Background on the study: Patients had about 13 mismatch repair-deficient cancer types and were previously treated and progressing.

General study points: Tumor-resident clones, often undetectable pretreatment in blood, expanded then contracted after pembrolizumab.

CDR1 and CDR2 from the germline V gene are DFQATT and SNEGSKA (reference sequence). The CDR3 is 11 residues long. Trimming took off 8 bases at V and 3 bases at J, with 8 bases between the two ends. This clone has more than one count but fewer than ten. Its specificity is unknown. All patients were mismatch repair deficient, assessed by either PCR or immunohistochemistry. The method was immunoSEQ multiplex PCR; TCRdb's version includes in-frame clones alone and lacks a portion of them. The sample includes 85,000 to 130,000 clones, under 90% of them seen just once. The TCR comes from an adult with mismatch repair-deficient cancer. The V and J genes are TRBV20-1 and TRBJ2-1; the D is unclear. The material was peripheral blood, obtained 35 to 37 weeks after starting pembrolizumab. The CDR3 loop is CSQDLYNEQFF. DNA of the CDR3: TGCAGTCAAGATCTCTACAATGAGCAGTTCTTC.